Listed below are T cell receptor beta chains from one sample, sequenced in a study of blood T cells in healthy people across ages. Each CDR3 protein is one row after TCRdb ran MiXCR on the 5' RACE reads. Of 1.5 million to 2 million distinct CDR3 sequences listed, about 49% were seen once; the top ten hold less than 2.5%. The sample consisted of blood. All receptors come from a woman in her 40s in good health. Each CDR3 is given with its conserved first and last residue. The order of the fields is J gene, clone size, V gene, D gene, CDR3 protein, CDR3 DNA. D genes are given only for firm matches. Size values are once, few and many counts, or a class for expanded clones, and some rows have none.

J: TRBJ2-7
size: NA
V: TRBV6-5
D: TRBD1
CDR3: CATRGDRAYEQYF
DNA: TGTGCCACCAGAGGGGACAGGGCCTACGAGCAGTACTTC

J: TRBJ2-1
size: NA
V: TRBV5-8
D: NA
CDR3: CASRPGRGYMDNEQFF
DNA: TGTGCCAGCCGACCGGGCAGGGGCTACATGGACAATGAGCAGTTCTTC

J: TRBJ2-2
size: NA
V: TRBV3-1
D: NA
CDR3: CASSQARVSGELFF
DNA: TGTGCCAGCAGCCAAGCGCGTGTTTCCGGGGAGCTGTTTTTT

J: TRBJ2-1
size: NA
V: TRBV6-6
D: NA
CDR3: CAGSMSSYNEQFF
DNA: TGTGCCGGCAGTATGAGCTCCTACAATGAGCAGTTCTTC

J: TRBJ1-1
size: NA
V: TRBV4-3
D: NA
CDR3: CASSQGHLGAEGNTEAFF
DNA: TGCGCCAGCAGCCAAGGGCACCTGGGTGCGGAAGGGAACACTGAAGCTTTCTTT

J: TRBJ2-5
size: NA
V: TRBV7-6
D: NA
CDR3: CASSQGSAIQETQYF
DNA: TGTGCCAGCAGCCAAGGGAGTGCGATACAAGAGACCCAGTACTTC

J: TRBJ1-5
size: few
V: TRBV5-1
D: TRBD1
CDR3: CASSLGQGIQPQHF
DNA: TGTGCCAGCAGCTTAGGACAGGGAATCCAGCCCCAGCATTTT

J: TRBJ2-3
size: NA
V: TRBV12-3/TRBV12-4
D: NA
CDR3: CASSFGGGGVSTDTQYF
DNA: TGTGCCAGCAGTTTCGGAGGCGGGGGCGTCAGCACAGATACGCAGTATTTT

J: TRBJ2-1
size: NA
V: TRBV10-3
D: TRBD2
CDR3: CAISDPRSSGGYYNEQFF
DNA: TGTGCCATCAGTGACCCCAGGTCTAGCGGGGGGTATTACAATGAGCAGTTCTTC

J: TRBJ2-5
size: few
V: TRBV12-3/TRBV12-4
D: TRBD2
CDR3: CASSSQSLLAGIQETQYF
DNA: TGTGCCAGCAGCTCTCAATCCCTCCTAGCGGGGATCCAAGAGACCCAGTACTTC

J: TRBJ2-1
size: NA
V: TRBV20-1
D: TRBD2
CDR3: CSARDPPIAGGLYNEQFF
DNA: TGCAGTGCTAGAGATCCGCCTATAGCGGGGGGTCTGTACAATGAGCAGTTCTTC

J: TRBJ2-1
size: NA
V: TRBV9
D: TRBD2
CDR3: CASRASGGAYNEQFF
DNA: TGTGCCAGCAGGGCTAGCGGGGGGGCCTACAATGAGCAGTTCTTC

J: TRBJ1-2
size: NA
V: TRBV29-1
D: NA
CDR3: CSVEGQAASCGYTF
DNA: TGCAGCGTTGAAGGACAGGCGGCAAGCTGTGGCTACACCTTC

J: TRBJ2-1
size: few
V: TRBV15
D: NA
CDR3: CATSRDQGHNEQFF
DNA: TGTGCCACCAGCAGAGATCAAGGGCACAATGAGCAGTTCTTC

J: TRBJ2-3
size: few
V: TRBV5-1
D: NA
CDR3: CASSLRDGTDTQYF
DNA: TGCGCCAGCAGTCTGAGGGATGGCACAGATACGCAGTATTTT

J: TRBJ2-4
size: NA
V: TRBV2
D: NA
CDR3: CASSDWVSLAKNIQYF
DNA: TGTGCCAGCAGTGATTGGGTTTCGCTAGCCAAAAACATTCAGTACTTC

J: TRBJ2-7
size: few
V: TRBV4-2
D: TRBD2
CDR3: CASSRGTSDEQYF
DNA: TGTGCCAGCAGCCGAGGGACTAGCGACGAGCAGTACTTC

J: TRBJ2-7
size: NA
V: TRBV24-1
D: NA
CDR3: CATSDMGQRIQYF
DNA: TGTGCCACCAGTGATATGGGACAACGGATTCAGTACTTC

J: TRBJ2-1
size: many
V: TRBV12-3/TRBV12-4
D: TRBD2
CDR3: CASSFGLDSYNEQFF
DNA: TGTGCCAGCAGTTTTGGACTAGACTCCTACAATGAGCAGTTCTTC

J: TRBJ2-7
size: NA
V: TRBV5-1
D: TRBD2
CDR3: CASSRSGGDYNEQYF
DNA: TGCGCCAGCAGCCGGAGCGGGGGGGACTACAATGAGCAGTACTTC

J: TRBJ1-6
size: few
V: TRBV28
D: TRBD1
CDR3: CASSFTDRIGSPLHF
DNA: TGTGCCAGCAGTTTTACGGACAGGATCGGGTCACCCCTCCACTTT

J: TRBJ2-1
size: NA
V: TRBV24-1
D: NA
CDR3: CATSDIQTRGSRNEQFF
DNA: TGTGCCACCAGTGACATTCAAACCAGGGGTAGTAGGAATGAGCAGTTCTTC

J: TRBJ2-4
size: few
V: TRBV12-3/TRBV12-4
D: NA
CDR3: CASSTHDRSMTAKNIQYF
DNA: TGTGCCAGCAGCACGCATGACAGGAGCATGACGGCCAAAAACATTCAGTACTTC

J: TRBJ2-3
size: NA
V: TRBV15
D: TRBD2
CDR3: CAIRRLADSQSRTDTQYF
DNA: TGTGCCATCCGCCGACTAGCGGACTCCCAATCACGTACAGATACGCAGTATTTT

J: TRBJ2-5
size: NA
V: TRBV4-1
D: NA
CDR3: CASSQAENQETQYF
DNA: TGCGCCAGCAGCCAAGCAGAAAACCAAGAGACCCAGTACTTC

J: TRBJ2-3
size: NA
V: TRBV29-1
D: TRBD1
CDR3: CSVPGTGYGDTQYF
DNA: TGCAGCGTTCCCGGGACAGGGTATGGAGATACGCAGTATTTT

J: TRBJ1-6
size: NA
V: TRBV20-1
D: NA
CDR3: CSASEGSSNSPLHF
DNA: TGCAGTGCTAGTGAAGGGTCTTCTAATTCACCCCTCCACTTT

J: TRBJ2-3
size: few
V: TRBV12-3/TRBV12-4
D: TRBD2
CDR3: CASSRASGGALAQYF
DNA: TGTGCCAGCAGCCGGGCTAGCGGGGGGGCCTTGGCGCAGTATTTT

J: TRBJ2-1
size: NA
V: TRBV6-6
D: NA
CDR3: CASSYTSGTHSYNEQFF
DNA: TGTGCCAGCAGTTACACGTCCGGGACACACTCCTACAATGAGCAGTTCTTC

J: TRBJ1-2
size: NA
V: TRBV4-2
D: NA
CDR3: CASSQEIVQRDANYGYTF
DNA: TGTGCCAGCAGCCAAGAGATAGTACAGCGTGACGCTAACTATGGCTACACCTTC

J: TRBJ1-2
size: NA
V: TRBV6-1
D: TRBD1
CDR3: CASRDASLLGDRGYGYTF
DNA: TGTGCCAGCAGAGACGCGTCCCTCCTGGGCGACAGGGGCTATGGCTACACCTTC

J: TRBJ2-5
size: few
V: TRBV20-1
D: NA
CDR3: CSARDLEVAPETQYF
DNA: TGCAGTGCTAGAGATTTGGAAGTAGCTCCCGAGACCCAGTACTTC

J: TRBJ1-5
size: NA
V: TRBV6-2/TRBV6-3
D: NA
CDR3: CASSYSFQPQHF
DNA: TGTGCCAGCAGTTACTCTTTTCAGCCCCAGCATTTT

J: TRBJ2-3
size: NA
V: TRBV4-1
D: NA
CDR3: CASSQGAILGTQYF
DNA: TGCGCCAGCAGCCAAGGGGCCATTCTGGGAACGCAGTATTTT

J: TRBJ1-2
size: NA
V: TRBV3-1
D: NA
CDR3: CASSHSTGGFNYGYTF
DNA: TGTGCCAGCAGCCATTCGACAGGAGGGTTTAACTATGGCTACACCTTC

J: TRBJ2-2
size: NA
V: TRBV4-1
D: NA
CDR3: CASSAYTGELFF
DNA: TGCGCCAGCAGCGCGTACACCGGGGAGCTGTTTTTT

J: TRBJ2-5
size: NA
V: TRBV28
D: NA
CDR3: CASSDSWGGETQYF
DNA: TGTGCCAGCAGCGACTCTTGGGGAGGAGAGACCCAGTACTTC

J: TRBJ2-5
size: few
V: TRBV7-9
D: NA
CDR3: CASAPIQDSAETQYF
DNA: TGTGCCAGCGCCCCGATCCAGGACAGCGCAGAGACCCAGTACTTC

J: TRBJ2-1
size: NA
V: TRBV7-9
D: TRBD1
CDR3: CASNRGVEGEQFF
DNA: TGTGCCAGCAACAGGGGCGTCGAGGGTGAGCAGTTCTTC

J: TRBJ1-6
size: NA
V: TRBV28
D: TRBD1
CDR3: CASSARDRAGSPLHF
DNA: TGTGCCAGCAGTGCCCGGGACAGGGCTGGTTCACCCCTCCACTTT